Given below is one TCR beta chain in context. Every subset's genomic DNA went evenly onto several immunoSEQ plates. Clones were sequenced by immunoSEQ multiplex PCR, and TCRdb holds only the in-frame ones, with some missing. The data show almost 750,000 clones, 55% to 75% seen once. V was cut by 8 bases and J by 0 bases, with 17 bases left in between. The CDR3 contains 16 residues. Germline V gene data show CDR1 as MDHEN and CDR2 as SYDVKM. These data belong to a study of shared clonotypes between healthy human individuals. The chain combines TRBV28 with TRBJ1-5, with D tentatively TRBD1 (5 bases). Sequenced input: memory CD4+ T cells sorted from blood. The subset: CD45RA-negative fraction. The clonotype originates from a woman under 40 in good health. Written as DNA, the CDR3 is TGTGCCAGCGTGGTGGTAGGGGCGCCTAGCAATCAGCCCCAGCATTTT. Translation: CASVVVGAPSNQPQHF. The whole variable domain, filled in from reference TRBV28 and TRBJ1-5, reads DVKVTQSSRYLVKRTGEKVFLECVQDMDHENMFWYRQDPGLGLRLIYFSYDVKMKEKGDIPEGYSVSREKKERFSLILESASTNQTSMYLCASVVVGAPSNQPQHFGDGTRLSIL.